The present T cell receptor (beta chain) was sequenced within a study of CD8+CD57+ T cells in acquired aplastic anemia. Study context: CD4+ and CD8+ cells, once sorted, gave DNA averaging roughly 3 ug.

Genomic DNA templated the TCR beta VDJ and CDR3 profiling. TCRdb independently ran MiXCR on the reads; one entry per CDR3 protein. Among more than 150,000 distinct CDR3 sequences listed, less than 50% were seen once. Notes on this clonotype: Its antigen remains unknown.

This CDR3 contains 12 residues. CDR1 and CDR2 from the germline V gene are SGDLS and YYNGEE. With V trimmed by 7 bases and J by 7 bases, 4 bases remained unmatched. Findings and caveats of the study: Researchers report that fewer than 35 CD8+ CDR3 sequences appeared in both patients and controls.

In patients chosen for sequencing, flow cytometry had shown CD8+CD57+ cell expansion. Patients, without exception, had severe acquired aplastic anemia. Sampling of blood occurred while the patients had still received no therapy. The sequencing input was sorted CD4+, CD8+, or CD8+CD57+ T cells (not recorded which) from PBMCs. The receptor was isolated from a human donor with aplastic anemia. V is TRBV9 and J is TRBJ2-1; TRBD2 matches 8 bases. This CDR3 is CASRGGLNEQFF. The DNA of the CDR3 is TGTGCCAGCCGGGGGGGCCTGAATGAGCAGTTCTTC.